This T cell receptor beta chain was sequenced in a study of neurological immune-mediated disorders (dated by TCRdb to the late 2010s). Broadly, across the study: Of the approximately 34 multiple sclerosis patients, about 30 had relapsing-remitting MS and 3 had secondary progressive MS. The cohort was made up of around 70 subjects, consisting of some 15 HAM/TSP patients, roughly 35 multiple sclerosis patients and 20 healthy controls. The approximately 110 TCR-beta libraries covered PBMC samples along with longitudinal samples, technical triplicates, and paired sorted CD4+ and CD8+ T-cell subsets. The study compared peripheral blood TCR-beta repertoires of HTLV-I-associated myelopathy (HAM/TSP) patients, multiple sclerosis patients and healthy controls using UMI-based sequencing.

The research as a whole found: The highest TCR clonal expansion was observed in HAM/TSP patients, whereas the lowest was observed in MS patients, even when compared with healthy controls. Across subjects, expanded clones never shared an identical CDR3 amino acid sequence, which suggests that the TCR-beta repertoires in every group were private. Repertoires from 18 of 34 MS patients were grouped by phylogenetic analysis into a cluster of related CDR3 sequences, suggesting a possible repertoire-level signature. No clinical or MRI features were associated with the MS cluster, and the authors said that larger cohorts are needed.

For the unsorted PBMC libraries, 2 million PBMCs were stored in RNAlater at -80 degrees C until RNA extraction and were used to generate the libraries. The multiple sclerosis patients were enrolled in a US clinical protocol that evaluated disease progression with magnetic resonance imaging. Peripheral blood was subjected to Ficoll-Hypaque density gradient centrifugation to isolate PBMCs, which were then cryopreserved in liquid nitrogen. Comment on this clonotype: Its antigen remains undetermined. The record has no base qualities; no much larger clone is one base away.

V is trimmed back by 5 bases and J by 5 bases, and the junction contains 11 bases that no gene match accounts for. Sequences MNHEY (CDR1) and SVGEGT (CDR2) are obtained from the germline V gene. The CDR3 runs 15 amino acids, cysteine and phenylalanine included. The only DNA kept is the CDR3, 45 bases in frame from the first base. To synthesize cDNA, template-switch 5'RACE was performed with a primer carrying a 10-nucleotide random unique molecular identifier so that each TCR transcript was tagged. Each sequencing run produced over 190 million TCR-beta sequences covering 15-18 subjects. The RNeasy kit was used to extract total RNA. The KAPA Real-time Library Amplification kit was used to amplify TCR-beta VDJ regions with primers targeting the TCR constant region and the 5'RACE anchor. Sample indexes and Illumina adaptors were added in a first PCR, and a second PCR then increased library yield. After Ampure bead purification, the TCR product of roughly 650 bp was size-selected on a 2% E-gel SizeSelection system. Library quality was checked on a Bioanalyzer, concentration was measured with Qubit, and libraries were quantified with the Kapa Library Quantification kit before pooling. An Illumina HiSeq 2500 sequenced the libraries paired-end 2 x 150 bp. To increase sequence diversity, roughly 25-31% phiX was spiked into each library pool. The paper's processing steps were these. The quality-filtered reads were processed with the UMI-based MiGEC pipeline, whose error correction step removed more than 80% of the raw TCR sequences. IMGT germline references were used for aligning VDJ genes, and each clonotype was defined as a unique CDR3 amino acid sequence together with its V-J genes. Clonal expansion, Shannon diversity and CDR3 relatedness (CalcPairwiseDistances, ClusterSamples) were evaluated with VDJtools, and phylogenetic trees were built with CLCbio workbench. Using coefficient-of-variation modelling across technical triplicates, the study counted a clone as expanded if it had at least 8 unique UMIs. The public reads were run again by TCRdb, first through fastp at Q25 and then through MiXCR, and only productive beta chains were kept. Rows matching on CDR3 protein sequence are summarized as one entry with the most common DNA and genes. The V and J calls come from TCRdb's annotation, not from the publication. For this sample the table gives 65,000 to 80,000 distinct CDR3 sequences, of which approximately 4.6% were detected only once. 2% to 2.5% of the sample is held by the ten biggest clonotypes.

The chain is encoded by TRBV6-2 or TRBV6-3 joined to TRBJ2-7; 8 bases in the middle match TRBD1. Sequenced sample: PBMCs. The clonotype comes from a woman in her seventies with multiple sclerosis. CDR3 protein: CASSNPGQANHEQYF. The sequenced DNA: TGTGCCAGCAGTAACCCGGGACAGGCTAATCACGAGCAGTACTTC.